This T cell receptor beta chain appears in the sequencing data of a study of blood T cell repertoires in COVID-19 (dated by TCRdb to the early 2020s). With respect to the entire study: The collaborator samples originated in the United States, Italy and Spain and spanned the acute and convalescent phases of COVID-19. A freely available public database, intended as a resource for researchers studying the immune response to SARS-CoV-2, is where the repertoires were released. The dataset comprised deeply sampled blood TCRbeta repertoires from subjects exposed to, actively infected with, or recovered from COVID-19. The material from the prospective study consisted of cDNA or gDNA derived from T cells, B-cell-depleted T cells, or PBMCs. A de-identified subject ID, COVID-19 status, age in years and sex were almost always included in the sample metadata. Samples were obtained from the ongoing ImmuneRACE study (first 160 participants) and from 1,000 to 1,500 subjects provided by 6 global collaborators. Where HLA class I and class II types were available, the types were taken from metadata supplied by the sample provider, not from assay-based typing. Results the study describes overall, beyond this receptor: Clinical and demographic metadata were provided uncurated, with the amount varying by source and participant.

Its CDR3 holds 14 amino acids, cysteine through phenylalanine. CDR3 DNA is the only sequence kept; it has 42 bases, read in frame from the first base. A distance of 14 bases separates the germline ends of V and J, which lose 6 bases and 2 bases respectively. CDR1 MNHEY and CDR2 SVGAGI are derived from the germline V gene. One collaborating source in Seattle enrolled patients during active infection and followed them longitudinally through the course of disease. Each collaborating institution followed its own protocols to collect whole blood in K2EDTA tubes. Collaborator samples were shipped for TCRbeta analysis as frozen whole blood, isolated PBMCs, or DNA extracted from either sample type. TCRbeta CDR3 regions were amplified from genomic DNA using the immunoSEQ Assay, a bias-controlled multiplex PCR. Per the authors' processing: Within the assay, amplification of reference gene primers was used to estimate how many nucleated cells each sample contained. To quantify the absolute abundance of each unique TCRbeta CDR3 rearrangement, sequence reads were collapsed and filtered. For each sample, productive Simpson clonality was calculated by taking the square root of Simpson's diversity index across productive rearrangements. TCRdb took this table from immuneACCESS and kept in-frame rearrangements with V and J called. Such tables lack part of the clones; where checked against another copy, unresolved V genes explain under half of the gap, and the rest is unexplained. The DNA was the basis for D and trimming; V, J and clone size are from that table. A total of under 300,000 clones appear in this sample, about 88% of them only once. The top ten clones comprise more than 1.4% of the sample.

This clone showed up just once. There is no known antigen for this receptor. No quality values exist for individual bases; no much larger clone is one base distant. The clonotype was recovered from a human donor with COVID-19, enrolled during active disease. The donor label of this sample is uncertain. Sequences were obtained from peripheral blood. The chain links TRBV6-5 with TRBJ2-7; TRBD2 could be the D gene, as 6 bases match. In nucleotides, the sequence is TGTGCCAGCAGCATTAGCGGCGGCACCTACGAGCAGTACTTC. Its protein is CASSISGGTYEQYF.